The clone carrying this TCR beta chain was seen a few times. What it binds is unknown. Trimming at V came to 9 bases and at J to 6 bases, leaving 3 bases not matched to a gene. Per germline, CDR1 SGHRS and CDR2 YFSETQ. The CDR3 contains 12 residues. Through a sample-barcoded 5' primer and a J-beta primer mix, a second PCR was run for roughly 7 to 12 cycles. A single record per CDR3 protein comes from TCRdb applying MiXCR to the 5' RACE reads. The sample has around 940,000 distinct CDR3 sequences; 45% to 60% are singletons. This specimen belongs to a study of blood T cells in healthy people across ages. Study context: Every two T cells gave about one barcoded beta molecule via template switching.

Study-level results: The recorded TCR beta diversity per million T cells decreased in a roughly linear manner with age.

The sequencing input was blood. V usage is TRBV5-1 and J usage is TRBJ2-1; 10 nucleotides match TRBD2. This receptor was obtained from a woman aged 55-75 years in good health. Here the CDR3 reads CATRLAGNEQFF. For the CDR3, the DNA is TGCGCCACCAGACTAGCGGGCAATGAGCAGTTCTTC.